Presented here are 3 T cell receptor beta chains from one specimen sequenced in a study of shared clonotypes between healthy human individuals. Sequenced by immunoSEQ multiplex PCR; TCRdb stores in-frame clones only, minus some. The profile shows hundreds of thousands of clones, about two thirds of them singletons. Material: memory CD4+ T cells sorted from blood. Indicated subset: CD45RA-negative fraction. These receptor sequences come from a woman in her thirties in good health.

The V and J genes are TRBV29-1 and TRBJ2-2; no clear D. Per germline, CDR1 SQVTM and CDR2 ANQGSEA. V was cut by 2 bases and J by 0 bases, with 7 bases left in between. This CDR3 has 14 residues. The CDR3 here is CSVERNSNTGELFF. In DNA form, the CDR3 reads TGCAGCGTTGAACGCAACTCGAACACCGGGGAGCTGTTTTTT.

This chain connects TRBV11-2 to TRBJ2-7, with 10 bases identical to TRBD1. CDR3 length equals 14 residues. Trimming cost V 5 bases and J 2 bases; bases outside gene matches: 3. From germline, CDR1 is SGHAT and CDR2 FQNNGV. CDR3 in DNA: TGTGCCAGCAGCACGACAGGGGGCCCCTACGAGCAGTACTTC. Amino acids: CASSTTGGPYEQYF.

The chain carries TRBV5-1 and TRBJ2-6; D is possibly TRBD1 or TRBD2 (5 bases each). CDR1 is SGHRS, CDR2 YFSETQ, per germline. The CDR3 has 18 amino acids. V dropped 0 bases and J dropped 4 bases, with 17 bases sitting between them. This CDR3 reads CASSLGDGFRSGANVLTF. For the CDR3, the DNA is TGCGCCAGCAGCTTGGGGGACGGGTTTAGGTCCGGGGCCAACGTCCTGACTTTC.